The T cell receptor (beta chain) under discussion was sequenced for a study of radiotherapy plus CTLA-4 blockade in lung cancer. Study-wide background: Among all patients, 18% showed objective responses, while 30% to 35% had disease control.

Profiling relied on immunoSEQ multiplex PCR, and the TCRdb table lists in-frame clones only, not all of them. The profile shows about 30,000 clones, around 80% of them singletons. Per the germline V gene, CDR1 is ENHRY and CDR2 is SYGVKD. CDR3 length: 13 amino acids. The V end was cut by 2 bases, the J end by 7 bases, with 10 bases between. A note on this clone: Its antigen is as yet unknown.

Patients had chemo-refractory metastatic non-small-cell lung cancer and received focal radiation plus CTLA-4 blockade that used ipilimumab. Findings and limits, study-wide: In blood, early T cell clone dynamics reportedly predicted response best, together with interferon-beta. TCR clones from tumors expanded in blood after radiotherapy plus ipilimumab.

The receptor's source is a human donor with non-small cell lung cancer who had stable disease on radiotherapy plus ipilimumab. The V and J genes are TRBV10-3 and TRBJ2-3, with D perhaps TRBD1 (6 bases). The material was peripheral blood, obtained from a patient treated with radiotherapy plus ipilimumab. The CDR3 sequence is CAISEPDSYTQYF. The CDR3 DNA follows: TGTGCCATCAGTGAGCCGGACAGCTATACGCAGTATTTT.